A single sample is the source of the 10 T cell receptor beta chains below, sequenced in a study of cytomegalovirus exposure and HLA in healthy donors. Primers for the PCR totalled 60 Vbeta and 13 Jbeta. Assay used: immunoSEQ multiplex PCR; TCRdb lists only in-frame clones, some missing. This repertoire shows 95,000 to 150,000 clones, over 60% found once; its top ten account for 1.5%. Sequenced: PBMCs. The receptors come from a man younger than 35 in good health and CMV-seronegative.

The chain links TRBV2 to TRBJ1-6; D call uncertain. Germline V CDR1 and CDR2: SNHLY, FYNNEI. Trimming took 6 bases from V and 0 from J, leaving 12 bases between them. This CDR3 comprises 16 residues. CDR3: CASSLAHSSYNSPLHF. The CDR3 DNA follows: TGTGCCAGCAGCCTCGCTCACAGCTCCTATAATTCACCCCTCCACTTT.

In this sample, this clone turned up a few times. The J gene is TRBJ1-2, the V gene TRBV19; a possible D gene is TRBD1 (5 bases). CDR3 length: 14 residues. Trimming pared 6 bases from V and 4 bases from J, leaving 15 bases between. CDR1 is LNHDA and CDR2 is SQIVND in the germline V gene (reference sequence). The CDR3 spells CASREGIGSYGYTF. The CDR3 coding sequence is TGTGCCAGTAGGGAGGGGATAGGTAGCTATGGCTACACCTTC.

The chain is built from TRBV12-2 and TRBJ2-5; the D call in the table, TRBD2, was not verified against the DNA. TRBV12-2 is marked as a pseudogene. The CDR3 is 15 residues long. CDR3 sequence: CASRLGGGWGETQYF. The CDR3 nucleotides read TGTGCAAGTCGCTTAGGGGGGGGCTGGGGAGAGACCCAGTACTTC.

The chain employs TRBV5-4 and TRBJ2-5; maybe TRBD2 (6 bases). Germline CDR1 reads SGHNT; CDR2 reads YYREEE (reference sequence). The CDR3 has 15 amino acids. The V end lost 4 bases, the J end lost 5 bases, and 18 bases lay between the germline ends. CDR3 sequence: CASSLPSGGAETQYF. The CDR3 nucleotides are TGTGCCAGCAGCCTCCCCAGTGGCGGGGCGGAGACCCAGTACTTC.

The chain recombines TRBV7-6 with TRBJ2-7; 9 nucleotides line up with TRBD1. V lost 8 bases to trimming and J lost 0 bases; unmatched junction nucleotides: 2. This CDR3 has 13 amino acids. Germline CDR1 SGHVS, CDR2 FNYEAQ. The CDR3 nucleotides are TGTGCCAGCGGACAGGGGAGCTCCTACGAGCAGTACTTC. Its protein is CASGQGSSYEQYF.

The V gene is TRBV9, the J gene TRBJ2-1; unclear D gene. The CDR3 spans 15 residues. Trimming took off 0 bases at V and 4 bases at J, with 11 bases between the two ends. In germline, CDR1 is SGDLS, CDR2 YYNGEE. This CDR3 reads CASSVDPSMYNEQFF. The CDR3 nucleotides are TGTGCCAGCAGCGTAGACCCCTCTATGTACAATGAGCAGTTCTTC.

This chain connects TRBV4-1 to TRBJ2-5; 13 bases fit TRBD2. The CDR3 runs 19 residues. Germline V lookup: CDR1 MGHRA, CDR2 YSYEKL. Trimming took 1 base from V and 1 from J; bases not matched to a gene: 9. CDR3 sequence: CASSQVVFGTSGVQETQYF. CDR3 in DNA: TGCGCCAGCAGCCAAGTTGTTTTTGGGACTAGCGGGGTCCAAGAGACCCAGTACTTC.

The V gene is TRBV7-2, the J gene TRBJ1-2, with D maybe TRBD1 (6 bases). The CDR3 loop spans 12 amino acids. From germline, CDR1 is SGHTA and CDR2 FQGNSA. The V end was cut by 2 bases, the J end by 8 bases, with 9 bases between. In DNA form, the CDR3 reads TGTGCCAGCAGCTTAAGCGGGACAGGCTACACCTTC. Its translation is CASSLSGTGYTF.

The CDR3 loop is CSVGELDGYTF. Here the CDR3 DNA reads TGCAGCGTTGGGGAGTTGGATGGCTACACCTTC. The rearrangement links TRBV29-1 to TRBJ1-2; D is unresolved. V was shortened by 4 bases and J by 6 bases, with 9 bases between the two germline ends. Germline V gene data show CDR1 as SQVTM and CDR2 as ANQGSEA. This CDR3 comprises 11 residues.

This clone was counted a single time. This rearrangement joins TRBV9 to TRBJ2-7; 8 bases agree with TRBD1. Germline-derived CDR1 and CDR2 are SGDLS and YYNGEE. V lost 3 bases and J lost 2; bases outside the gene matches: 7. The CDR3 has 15 residues. This chain's CDR3 is CASSARDRFTYEQYF. CDR3 bases: TGTGCCAGCAGCGCCCGGGACAGGTTTACCTACGAGCAGTACTTC.